This record concerns one T cell receptor (beta chain) sequence. The antigen this receptor binds is unknown. Base quality data are lacking; no much larger clone is found one base away. The data originate from a study of immune evolution from preneoplasia to lung adenocarcinoma listed by TCRdb under 2021. Notes on the research overall: The study combined immune gene expression, TCR sequencing and multiplex immunofluorescence to profile immune contexture across lung adenocarcinoma precursors and invasive adenocarcinoma. Resected precursor lesions (AAH, AIS, MIA) and invasive adenocarcinomas were each compared against paired morphologically normal lung tissue. Sample size was determined by specimen availability and not by a prior power calculation. The immune data were combined with whole exome sequencing and methylation data from the same cohort of nodules. The overall cohort was made up of around 57 patients with pulmonary nodules who had surgical resection. A total of fewer than 60 patients contributed TCR sequencing data. According to the study, about 100 samples were used for TCR sequencing. POLYSOLVER was used to infer class I HLA alleles from exome data, and LOHHLA was used to detect allele-specific HLA loss.

Results the study describes overall, beyond this receptor: Findings were based on association rather than direct causation; larger cohorts with long-term follow-up and longitudinal biopsies were deemed needed. Normal lung had the highest top T cell clone frequencies, and these frequencies appeared to fall progressively from AAH through AIS, MIA and invasive adenocarcinoma. Because all patients were from Japan and China, applicability to Western populations was uncertain. Clonality was highest in normal lung, while later-stage lesions appeared to have lower clonality but higher T cell density and diversity.

Between the mid-2010s and the late 2010s, the patients underwent resection in either Japan or China. Two lung cancer pathologists independently reviewed H&E slides to confirm the histologic diagnosis of every case. The AllPrep DNA/RNA FFPE Kit was used to isolate DNA from FFPE tissue. The germline ends are 9 bases apart after V is trimmed by 0 bases and J by 3 bases. CDR1 and CDR2, per the germline V gene, are SGHRS and YFSETQ. Its CDR3 holds 14 amino acids, cysteine through phenylalanine. Here the CDR3 DNA is all that survives: 42 bases in frame from base 1. TCR beta CDR3 regions were sequenced from DNA using the immunoSEQ hsTCRbeta Kit. The authors processed their data as follows. The ImmunoSEQ Analyzer was used to analyse the TCR sequencing data. T cell clonality was defined as 1 minus Pielou's evenness computed on productive rearrangements. The inverse Simpson index, applied to productive templates, was used to measure T cell diversity. T cell density was defined as TCR beta template counts normalized to usable DNA, with usable DNA estimated by amplifying and sequencing housekeeping genes. Two-sided Kruskal-Wallis tests were used to compare TCR metrics across histologic stages. TCRdb stores this immuneACCESS table with in-frame sequences only. Part of the clones is absent; in the studies checked, under half of the shortfall reflects unresolved V genes, and no reason is known for the rest. D and trimming come from the DNA, and the V and J calls and clone size come from that table. A total of approximately 4,200 clones appear in this sample, 80% to 90% of them only once. The top ten hold almost 6% of the sample.

Sample: FFPE adjacent normal lung tissue. The TCR originated in a person aged 65-85 years with lung adenocarcinoma. Rearrangement joined TRBV5-1 to TRBJ1-1; the D gene cannot be named for sure. The CDR3 region: CASSLGLKDTEAFF. Read as DNA, the sequence is TGCGCCAGCAGCTTGGGGTTGAAGGACACTGAAGCTTTCTTT.